The 21 T cell receptor beta chains in this list originate from one sample, sequenced in a study of CD8 T cells in Susac syndrome. An input of roughly 0.5 to 1 ug of RNA was subjected to reverse transcription using random hexamers. TCRdb used MiXCR to reprocess the immunoSEQ multiplex PCR reads, holding one entry per CDR3 protein. The sample has under 200,000 distinct CDR3 sequences, about 95% seen once. The sample was CD4+ T cells from PBMCs. These receptors all come from a human donor in good health.

V is TRBV29-1 and J is TRBJ2-2; 7 bases match TRBD2. Trimming removed 6 bases from V and 5 bases from J; junction bases left unmatched: 12. The CDR3 contains 15 residues. The V gene's germline CDR1 is SQVTM and CDR2 ANQGSEA. The CDR3 DNA is TGCAGCGTCGACGGCAAGGGCGGGGGAACCGGGGAGCTGTTTTTT. This translates into CSVDGKGGGTGELFF.

The chain has TRBV29-1 and TRBJ1-1; 10 bases are shared with TRBD1. Germline CDR1 reads SQVTM; CDR2 reads ANQGSEA. Losses at the gene ends were 7 bases for V and 4 bases for J; bases not matched to a gene: 3. The CDR3 is 12 amino acids. CDR3 in amino acids: CSAGTGVTEAFF. The CDR3 coding sequence is TGCAGCGCCGGGACAGGGGTCACTGAAGCTTTCTTT.

The chain uses TRBV4-2 and TRBJ2-7, with D unresolved. Trimming took off 0 bases at V and 6 bases at J, with 9 bases between the two ends. This CDR3 has 13 amino acids. Germline V lookup: CDR1 LGHNA, CDR2 YNFKEQ. CDR3 in DNA: TGTGCCAGCAGCCAAGACCTCTACTCCGAGCAGTACTTC. It yields the protein CASSQDLYSEQYF.

V gene TRBV20-1 combines with J gene TRBJ2-1; D may be TRBD2 (5 bases). The CDR3 is made up of 15 amino acids. Germline loops: CDR1 DFQATT, CDR2 SNEGSKA (reference sequence). Trimming removed 3 bases at V and 0 bases at J, with 12 bases between. CDR3 coding DNA: TGCAGTGCTAGTCGGGTTGAGGGCTCCTACAATGAGCAGTTCTTC. Protein product: CSASRVEGSYNEQFF.

The chain joins TRBV29-1 to TRBJ2-1; 9 nucleotides align to TRBD2. CDR1 and CDR2 (germline): SQVTM, ANQGSEA. J gave up 7 bases and V 4 bases, and 17 bases lay outside the gene matches. This CDR3 is built from 17 residues. CDR3 in DNA: TGCAGCGTTGCCTTCCCTCGAGGTAGCGGGGGACCTAATGAGCAGTTCTTC. Translating gives CSVAFPRGSGGPNEQFF.

The V call is TRBV20-1, the J call TRBJ1-2; no clear D gene. The germline CDR1 and CDR2 sequences are DFQATT and SNEGSKA (reference sequence). This CDR3 spans 12 amino acids. Trimming cost V 3 bases and J 8 bases, with 13 bases left between them. CDR3: CSARDGLGGYTF. The CDR3 nucleotides read TGCAGTGCTAGGGACGGACTGGGAGGCTACACCTTC.

V and J are TRBV7-2 and TRBJ2-5, with D tentatively TRBD2 (6 bases). The germline V gene has CDR1 SGHTA and CDR2 FQGNSA. V gave up 2 bases and J gave up 7 bases, with 14 bases separating them. The CDR3 has 14 residues. Here the CDR3 reads CASSLSLRGGTQYF. CDR3 DNA sequence: TGTGCCAGCAGCTTATCTTTGAGGGGAGGGACCCAGTACTTC.

The chain is built from TRBV25-1 and TRBJ2-7; 9 bases line up with TRBD2. Per germline, CDR1 MGHDK and CDR2 SYGVNS. The CDR3 totals 15 residues. With V trimmed by 4 bases and J by 1 base, 5 bases remained unmatched. In nucleotides, the CDR3 is TGTGCCAGCAGTGGGGGACTAGCTGATTCCTACGAGCAGTACTTC. Its protein product is CASSGGLADSYEQYF.

This chain connects TRBV6-2 or TRBV6-3 to TRBJ2-7; the D gene is possibly TRBD1 (5 bases). This CDR3 has 11 amino acids. Germline CDR1 and CDR2: MNHEY and SVGEGT. V shed 8 bases and J shed 6 bases, with 11 bases lying between them. CDR3 residues: CASQQGVEQYF. The CDR3 nucleotides are TGTGCCAGCCAACAAGGGGTCGAGCAGTACTTC.

The chain combines TRBV20-1 with TRBJ2-1; 10 positions agree with TRBD2. Germline assignment: CDR1 DFQATT and CDR2 SNEGSKA (reference sequence). With 6 bases clipped from V and 4 bases from J, the junction kept 9 bases outside the gene matches. The CDR3 totals 15 residues. CDR3 loop: CSAPRPSGGYNEQFF. CDR3 DNA: TGCAGTGCCCCACGTCCTAGCGGGGGTTACAATGAGCAGTTCTTC.

The count of this clonotype is one. The rearrangement links TRBV29-1 to TRBJ2-3, with 8 bases fitting TRBD1. CDR1 and CDR2 from the germline V gene are SQVTM and ANQGSEA. After removal of 5 bases from V and 3 bases from J, the junction contained 4 bases not matched to a gene. The length of the CDR3 is 13 residues. The CDR3 loop reads CSVLQGATDTQYF. The DNA for the CDR3 is TGCAGCGTTCTGCAGGGGGCAACAGATACGCAGTATTTT.

This clonotype was detected only once. The rearrangement uses TRBV3-1 and TRBJ2-7; D gene uncertain. V shed 2 bases and J shed 2 bases, with 7 bases lying between them. The CDR3 covers 13 residues. The germline gives CDR1 LGHDT, CDR2 YNNKEL (reference sequence). CDR3 bases: TGTGCCAGCAGCCAACCACCCACCTACGAGCAGTACTTC. Amino acids: CASSQPPTYEQYF.

DNA of the CDR3: TGTGCCAGCAGCGTCGGACAGGGGGACTCCTACGAGCAGTACTTC. Amino acid sequence: CASSVGQGDSYEQYF. The V and J genes are TRBV9 and TRBJ2-7; 10 bases match TRBD1. The CDR3 totals 15 residues. Looked up from germline, CDR1 is SGDLS and CDR2 is YYNGEE. After removal of 2 bases from V and 0 bases from J, the junction contained 2 bases not matched to a gene.

The V gene is TRBV9, the J gene TRBJ2-5, with 9 positions matching TRBD2. Germline V gene data show CDR1 as SGDLS and CDR2 as YYNGEE. CDR3 length: 14 residues. The J segment lost 2 bases and the V segment lost 6 bases, leaving 5 bases of the junction unmatched. The chain's CDR3 is CASTETSGQETQYF. The CDR3 DNA is TGTGCCAGCACAGAGACTAGCGGACAAGAGACCCAGTACTTC.

The chain joins TRBV6-5 to TRBJ1-2, with TRBD1 matching over 7 bases. Trimming cost V 5 bases and J 3 bases; bases outside gene matches: 6. The germline V gene has CDR1 MNHEY and CDR2 SVGAGI. This CDR3 has 14 residues. CDR3 protein: CASSLFQGDYGYTF. CDR3 nucleotide sequence: TGTGCCAGCAGTCTCTTCCAGGGGGACTATGGCTACACCTTC.

The rearrangement links TRBV3-1 to TRBJ2-1, with D possibly being TRBD2 (5 bases). The CDR3 is 15 amino acids. Per germline, CDR1 LGHDT and CDR2 YNNKEL (reference sequence). V gave up 5 bases and J gave up 9 bases, with 20 bases separating them. The chain's CDR3 is CASSGGPAGLGEQFF. DNA for the CDR3: TGTGCCAGCAGCGGAGGACCAGCCGGGCTAGGTGAGCAGTTCTTC.

The chain recombines TRBV7-2 with TRBJ2-1; 7 positions agree with TRBD1. The V gene's germline CDR1 is SGHTA and CDR2 FQGNSA. This CDR3 comprises 16 residues. The junction had 3 bases not matched to a gene; V was cut back by 1 base and J by 0 bases. CDR3 amino acids: CASSLDRGTSYNEQFF. CDR3 coding DNA: TGTGCCAGCAGCTTAGACAGGGGAACCTCCTACAATGAGCAGTTCTTC. Filled out from reference TRBV7-2 and TRBJ2-1, the complete variable domain reads GAGVSQSPSNKVTEKGKDVELRCDPISGHTALYWYRQSLGQGLEFLIYFQGNSAPDKSGLPSDRFSAERTGGSVSTLTIQRTQQEDSAVYLCASSLDRGTSYNEQFFGPGTRLTVL.

The chain is built from TRBV6-4 and TRBJ2-7; the D gene could be TRBD1 or TRBD2 (6 bases each). This CDR3 has 13 amino acids. V dropped 10 bases and J dropped 0 bases, with 13 bases sitting between them. Germline-derived CDR1 and CDR2 are MRHNA and SNTAGT. CDR3: CATQGGSSYEQYF. In DNA, the CDR3 is TGTGCCACCCAAGGGGGGAGCTCCTACGAGCAGTACTTC.

The chain has TRBV5-1 and TRBJ2-5; D tentatively reads TRBD1 or TRBD2 (5 bases each). Germline CDR1 is SGHRS and CDR2 is YFSETQ. V shed 3 bases and J shed 5 bases, with 17 bases lying between them. This CDR3 contains 15 residues. The CDR3: CASSSGTQREETQYF. The CDR3 DNA reads as TGCGCCAGCAGCTCCGGGACCCAGAGGGAGGAGACCCAGTACTTC.

This chain uses TRBV3-1 with TRBJ2-1; TRBD2 is a possible D gene (5 bases). The germline V gene has CDR1 LGHDT and CDR2 YNNKEL (reference sequence). CDR3 length equals 14 residues. V gave up 1 base and J gave up 7 bases, with 11 bases separating them. CDR3 region: CASSQASRGNEQFF. DNA for the CDR3: TGTGCCAGCAGCCAAGCGAGCCGGGGAAATGAGCAGTTCTTC.

The rearrangement uses TRBV20-1 and TRBJ1-1; tentative D call: TRBD1 (5 bases). Trimming removed 5 bases from V and 8 bases from J, with 9 bases in between. CDR1 is DFQATT, CDR2 SNEGSKA, per germline (reference sequence). This CDR3 is built from 10 residues. CDR3 loop: CSALREEAFF. CDR3 in DNA: TGCAGTGCTCTCAGGGAAGAAGCTTTCTTT.